A selection of T cell receptor beta chains follows, all from one sample in a study of cytotoxic CD8 clonotypes in ibrutinib-treated CLL. Clones were sequenced by immunoSEQ multiplex PCR, and TCRdb holds only the in-frame ones, with some missing. This table has about 9,400 clones, approximately 60% appearing once. The sequences come from PBMCs, collected before ibrutinib treatment. The receptors were gathered from a human donor with chronic lymphocytic leukemia. Each CDR3 is given with its conserved first and last residue. The order of the fields is J gene, clone size, V gene, D gene, CDR3 DNA, CDR3 protein. D genes are given only for firm matches. Size is omitted from some rows. Given values are once, few, many or a class for expanded clones.

>TRBJ2-7|few|TRBV29-1|TRBD2
TGCAGCGTTGTCCCCCTAGCGGGAGGTTCCTACGAGCAGTACTTC
CSVVPLAGGSYEQYF
>TRBJ2-6|.|TRBV30|TRBD1
TGTGCCTACAGGGGTGGGGCCAACGTCCTGACTTTC
CAYRGGANVLTF
>TRBJ2-1|.|TRBV28|.
TGTGCCAGCAGGCGCACTAGCATGGATAACAATGAGCAGTTCTTC
CASRRTSMDNNEQFF
>TRBJ1-6|few|TRBV6-5|TRBD1
TGTGCCAGCACCATCCGGACAGGGCGGAATTCACCCCTCCACTTT
CASTIRTGRNSPLHF
>TRBJ2-5|.|TRBV29-1|TRBD2
TGCAGCGTTGTGATCGGGGGGGAGACCCAGTACTTC
CSVVIGGETQYF
>TRBJ2-1|few|TRBV6-1|.
TGTGCCAGCAATGGTCCGGCACTAGAGGCGCAGTTCTTC
CASNGPALEAQFF
>TRBJ1-2|.|TRBV5-1|TRBD1
TGCGCCAGCAGCTTGGAGCTCAGGGGGACCGGCTACACCTTC
CASSLELRGTGYTF
>TRBJ1-2|.|TRBV29-1|.
TGCAGCGTTGAGGGGGAACAAGGCCTGCCTAACTATGGCTACACCTTC
CSVEGEQGLPNYGYTF
>TRBJ2-7|.|TRBV4-1|.
TGCGCCAGCAGCCAACGGGAAGGGGGTCACTACGAGCAGTACTTC
CASSQREGGHYEQYF
>TRBJ2-1|once|TRBV6-1|TRBD2
TGTGCCAGCAGTGAACCTTATGGACTAGCGGGGGGAGGAAATGAGCAGTTCTTC
CASSEPYGLAGGGNEQFF
>TRBJ1-5|few|TRBV5-1|.
TGCGCCAGCAGCCCGGCGTGGGGTGGCAATCAGCCCCAGCATTTT
CASSPAWGGNQPQHF
>TRBJ2-4|.|TRBV7-6|.
TGTGCCAGCAGCTTAGATGCCGGAAACATTCAGTACTTC
CASSLDAGNIQYF
>TRBJ1-3|few|TRBV4-1|TRBD1
TGCGCCAGCAGCCAAGACCCGGTGGGGACAGCAAATCTACTCTCTGGAAACACCATATATTTT
CASSQDPVGTANLLSGNTIYF
>TRBJ1-5|.|TRBV30|.
TGTGCCTGGAGCCACCCCCCCCGGCAGCCCCAGCATTTT
CAWSHPPRQPQHF
>TRBJ2-7|.|TRBV18|.
TGTGCCAGCCGCACCGCCCACGAGCAGTACTTC
CASRTAHEQYF
>TRBJ2-1|.|TRBV7-8|TRBD2
TGTGCCAGCAGCTTAAGGCTAGCGGGAGTTGTTGAGCAGTTCTTC
CASSLRLAGVVEQFF
>TRBJ2-2|.|TRBV28|TRBD1
TGTGCCAGCAGTTTACTATGGGACAGGGGATACACCGGGGAGCTGTTTTTT
CASSLLWDRGYTGELFF
>TRBJ1-4|.|TRBV27|.
TGTGCCAGCAGTCCAGGTCCGGCGGGAAATGAAAAACTGTTTTTT
CASSPGPAGNEKLFF
>TRBJ2-3|.|TRBV30|.
TGTGCCTGGAATTTTGGGGCAGATACGCAGTATTTT
CAWNFGADTQYF
>TRBJ1-2|.|TRBV28|.
TGTGCCAGCAGGGGTGGCGGTCTTGGCTACACCTTC
CASRGGGLGYTF
>TRBJ2-5|.|TRBV5-5|.
TGTGCCAGCAGCTTGGAGGAGACCCAGTACTTC
CASSLEETQYF
>TRBJ1-5|.|TRBV6-1|.
TGTGCCAGCAGTGACCCCTCTGAGAGGGTTGGCAATCAGCCCCAGCATTTT
CASSDPSERVGNQPQHF
>TRBJ1-1|once|TRBV5-4|.
TGTGCCAGCAGCTTTCCTACAGGGAATTACGCTGAAGCTTTCTTT
CASSFPTGNYAEAFF
>TRBJ2-3|few|TRBV11-2|.
TGTGCCAGCAGCCCACGAGGGGGAGTGGGTCTTGGCGATACGCAGTATTTT
CASSPRGGVGLGDTQYF
>TRBJ1-2|.|TRBV18|.
TGTGCCAGCTCACCCGGGGTTTACGGCTACACCTTC
CASSPGVYGYTF
>TRBJ2-6|.|TRBV7-9|.
TGTGCCAGCAGCCCATCGGAAAACGTCCTGACTTTC
CASSPSENVLTF
>TRBJ1-1|.|TRBV6-5|TRBD1
TGTGCCAGCAGTTACCCTGGACAGGGGGCGGCTTTCTTT
CASSYPGQGAAFF
>TRBJ2-4|few|TRBV11-2|.
TGTGCCAGCAGCCCCCGACAGAGTTCACTTCAGTACTTC
CASSPRQSSLQYF
>TRBJ1-1|.|TRBV5-4|.
TGTGCCAGCAGCCAGAACACTGAAGCTTTCTTT
CASSQNTEAFF
>TRBJ2-3|.|TRBV7-2|.
TGTGCCAGCAGCTTAGTTGCGGGGGCCAACACAGATACGCAGTATTTT
CASSLVAGANTDTQYF
>TRBJ1-1|.|TRBV18|.
TGTGCCAGCTCACCAAGTCGGAGTCGGGGCACTGAAGCTTTCTTT
CASSPSRSRGTEAFF
>TRBJ2-3|medium-sized|TRBV7-2|TRBD2
TGTGCCAGCAGCTTACGCGGGGGAGGTACAGATACGCAGTATTTT
CASSLRGGGTDTQYF